One TCR beta chain is described in this entry. V trimming: 0 bases; J trimming: 4 bases; junction bases outside the gene matches: 2. CDR1 is SGDLS and CDR2 is YYNGEE in the germline V gene. The CDR3 loop spans 16 amino acids. This entry belongs to a study of blood T cell repertoires in COVID-19. Assay used: immunoSEQ multiplex PCR; TCRdb lists only in-frame clones, some missing. The repertoire holds tens of thousands of clones, with approximately 86% as singletons. This receptor was taken from a man between 50 and 59 years old with acute or convalescent COVID-19. The rearrangement uses TRBV9 and TRBJ2-3; 13 nucleotides match TRBD2. Sequenced material: peripheral blood. In DNA, the CDR3 is TGTGCCAGCAGCGTAGGACTAGCGGGGGGTCCAGATACGCAGTATTTT. It yields the protein CASSVGLAGGPDTQYF.